This TCR beta chain was sequenced in a study of blood T cells in healthy people across ages. It was with a sample-barcoded 5' primer and a J-beta primer mix that a second PCR of roughly 7 to 11 cycles was run. Every cDNA molecule carried a tag from a template-switch adaptor bearing 12 random nucleotides. TCRdb re-called the 5' RACE reads through MiXCR, storing one row per CDR3 protein. This repertoire shows roughly 800,000 distinct CDR3 sequences, about 62% found once; its top ten account for 22%. Trimming at V came to 6 bases and at J to 2 bases, leaving 10 bases not matched to a gene. This CDR3 has 16 residues. Germline loops: CDR1 MGHRA, CDR2 YSYEKL. Drawing of peripheral blood yielded roughly 9.8 milliliters from each donor. This clonotype was recorded many times.

V and J are TRBV4-1 and TRBJ2-3; 8 bases align to TRBD2. The sample consisted of blood. This sequence originates from a young man in good health. CDR3 sequence reads: CASRDPRGASTDTQYF. The CDR3, as DNA: TGCGCCAGCAGAGACCCGCGGGGGGCCTCCACAGATACGCAGTATTTT.